Reported below is one T cell receptor beta chain. Method: immunoSEQ multiplex PCR; TCRdb's copy keeps in-frame clones and lacks some. The data contain 46,000 or so clones, more than 75% of them seen just once; the ten biggest clones take up around 20%. The sample belongs to a study of blood T cell repertoires in COVID-19. The V and J ends lost 6 bases and 5 bases, in that order; junction bases with no gene match: 6. Germline lookup yields CDR1 SEHNR and CDR2 FQNEAQ (reference sequence). The CDR3 is made up of 13 amino acids. The V call is TRBV7-9, the J call TRBJ2-5, with 7 bases matching TRBD1. Sequenced material: peripheral blood. This clonotype was sampled from a man between 65 and 85 years old with active COVID-19. CDR3 sequence reads: CASRSTGWETQYF. The CDR3 DNA sequence: TGTGCCAGCAGGTCGACAGGGTGGGAGACCCAGTACTTC.